This TCR beta chain appears in the sequencing data of a study of T cell responses to AZD1222 COVID-19 vaccine (dated by TCRdb to the early 2020s). Regarding the complete study: Because spike-specific TCR depth and breadth did not differ between the two schedules, AZD1222 recipients who got a second dose at roughly 4 weeks were pooled with those who got a second dose at roughly 12 weeks. A total of approximately 240 trial participants underwent TCR sequencing, of whom roughly 210 had received two doses of AZD1222 and 26 had received two doses of the MenACWY control vaccine. Trial participants were enrolled by age into subgroups of 18-55, 56-69 and 70-plus years, and around 150, 28 and 57 TCR-sequenced participants, respectively, were included in these subgroups.

Of note for this clone: Its antigen has not been determined. No base quality information exists; no much larger clone differs at one position.

The CDR3 regions of human TCRbeta chains were analyzed by immunosequencing. The authors' pipeline ran thus. Repertoire TCRs were matched against a reference library of SARS-CoV-2-specific TCRs generated with the MIRA antigen-specificity platform. Breadth was defined as the fraction of unique TCRs that were SARS-CoV-2-associated. Depth was defined as the fraction of total T cells that were SARS-CoV-2-associated. Using the MIRA data, each spike-specific TCR was mapped to the spike region that the TCR reacts to and placed in a CD4 or CD8 class. Log10-transformed breadth and depth values were compared by one-way ANOVA with Sidak's multiple comparisons tests. What TCRdb holds here is the immuneACCESS table cut down to in-frame rearrangements. Part of the clones is not present; checked against another copy, under half of the missing clones reflect an unresolved V gene, and the others are unexplained. The DNA gave D and trimming, while V, J and clone size come from that table. This sample holds tens of thousands of clones; 89% were observed only once. 2.4% of the sample is in the top ten clones.

What the time point label conveys for this sample: baseline before first vaccination. Vaccinee samples were obtained from the UK trials COV001 and COV002, which included a single-blind randomized controlled phase 2/3 trial of AZD1222 (ChAdOx1 nCoV-19) in healthy adults. For TCRbeta chain sequencing, PBMC samples were collected from trial participants at day 0 and at day 28 after the second dose. The study at large found these results: The 56-69-year group was small, and its depth increase did not reach significance, likely because of low power. The whole spike protein was spanned by vaccine-associated CD4 TCRs, and dominant responses were seen in regions 160-218 and 743-854. Because no day 14 peak-response samples were available, repertoires were characterized only after the peak T cell response. A significant rise in spike-specific TCR breadth and depth was observed after two AZD1222 doses relative to day 0 and relative to MenACWY recipients. Participants were mostly white British and included more females than males, and it was suggested by the authors that clonal diversity may have been underestimated. Conclusions about previously exposed vaccinees are limited, since just five or six AZD1222 recipients were seropositive for SARS-CoV-2 at baseline. Reportedly, close to half of the unique spike-specific TCRs recognized epitopes lying outside the regions that are mutated in the B.1.351 and B.1.1.7 variants.

This receptor was identified in an adult in good health. The material was peripheral blood, obtained on day 0 of AZD1222 vaccination.

The CDR3 amino acid sequence is: CASSGGRGQPQHF. Here is the DNA: TGCGCCAGCAGTGGAGGCAGAGGGCAGCCCCAGCATTTT. The sequence links TRBV10-2 to TRBJ1-5; too little of a D gene remains to name it. In the germline V gene, CDR1 corresponds to WSHSY and CDR2 to SAAADI. The cysteine opens and the phenylalanine closes a CDR3 of 13 amino acids. The retained sequence is limited to the CDR3, 39 bases, with the frame set at the first base. V gives up 4 bases and J gives up 7 bases, and the segment between their germline ends measures 11 bases.